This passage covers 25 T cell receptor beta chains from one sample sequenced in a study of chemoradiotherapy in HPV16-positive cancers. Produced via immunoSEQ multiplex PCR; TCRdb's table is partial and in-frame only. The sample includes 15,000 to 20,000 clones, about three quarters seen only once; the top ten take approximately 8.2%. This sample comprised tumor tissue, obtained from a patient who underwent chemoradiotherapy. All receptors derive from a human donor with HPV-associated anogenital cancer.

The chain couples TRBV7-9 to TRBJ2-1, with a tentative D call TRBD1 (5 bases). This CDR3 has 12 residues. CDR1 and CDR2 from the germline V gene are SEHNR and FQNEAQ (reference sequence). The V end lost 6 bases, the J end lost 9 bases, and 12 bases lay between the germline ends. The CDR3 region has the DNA TGTGCCAGCAGACAAGGGGTACGTGAGCAGTTCTTC. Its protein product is CASRQGVREQFF.

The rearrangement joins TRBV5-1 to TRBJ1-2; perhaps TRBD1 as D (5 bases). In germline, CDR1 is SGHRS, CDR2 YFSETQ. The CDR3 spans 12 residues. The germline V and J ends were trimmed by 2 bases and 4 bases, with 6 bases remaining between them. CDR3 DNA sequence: TGCGCCAGCAGCTTAGACAGCTATGGCTACACCTTC. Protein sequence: CASSLDSYGYTF.

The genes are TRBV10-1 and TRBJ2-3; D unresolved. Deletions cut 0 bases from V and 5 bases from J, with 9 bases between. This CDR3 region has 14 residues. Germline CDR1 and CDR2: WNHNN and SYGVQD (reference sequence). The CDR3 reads CASSESSWGDTQYF. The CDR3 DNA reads TGCGCCAGCAGTGAGTCTAGCTGGGGAGATACGCAGTATTTT.

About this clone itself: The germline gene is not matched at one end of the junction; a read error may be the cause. The CDR3 here is CASSPASGELFF. The CDR3, as DNA: TGTGCTAGCAGCCCCGCCTCCGGGGAGCTGTTTTTT. The chain employs TRBV7-9 and TRBJ2-2, with D unclear. CDR1 and CDR2 from the germline V gene are SEHNR and FQNEAQ (reference sequence). This CDR3 is built from 12 residues.

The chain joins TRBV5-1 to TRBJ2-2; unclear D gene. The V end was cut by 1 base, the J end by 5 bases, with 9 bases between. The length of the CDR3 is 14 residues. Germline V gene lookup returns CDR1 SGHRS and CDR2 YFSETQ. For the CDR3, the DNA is TGCGCCAGCAGCTTGTACCCCTCGACCGGGGAGCTGTTTTTT. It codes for CASSLYPSTGELFF.

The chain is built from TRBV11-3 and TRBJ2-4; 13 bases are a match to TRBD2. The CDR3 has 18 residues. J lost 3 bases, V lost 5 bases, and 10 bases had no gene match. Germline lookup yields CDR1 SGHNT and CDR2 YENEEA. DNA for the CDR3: TGTGCCAGCAGCAACAAACTAGCGGGAGGGTCAGTCAAAAACATTCAGTACTTC. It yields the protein CASSNKLAGGSVKNIQYF.

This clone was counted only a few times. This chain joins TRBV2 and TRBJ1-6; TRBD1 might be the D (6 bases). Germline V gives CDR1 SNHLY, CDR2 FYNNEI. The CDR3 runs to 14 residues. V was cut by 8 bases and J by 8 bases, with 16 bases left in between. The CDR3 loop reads CASSTGQADSPLHF. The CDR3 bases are TGTGCCAGCTCGACAGGCCAGGCGGATTCACCCCTCCACTTT.

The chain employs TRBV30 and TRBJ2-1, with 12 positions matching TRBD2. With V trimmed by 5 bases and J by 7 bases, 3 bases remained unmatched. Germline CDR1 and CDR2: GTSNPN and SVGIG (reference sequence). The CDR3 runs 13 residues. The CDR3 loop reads CAWDLAGGNEQFF. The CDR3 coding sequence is TGTGCCTGGGACCTAGCGGGAGGGAATGAGCAGTTCTTC. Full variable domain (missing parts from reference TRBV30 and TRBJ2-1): SQTIHQWPATLVQPVGSPLSLECTVEGTSNPNLYWYRQAAGRGLQLLFYSVGIGQISSEVPQNLSASRPQDRQFILSSKKLLLSDSGFYLCAWDLAGGNEQFFGPGTRLTVL.

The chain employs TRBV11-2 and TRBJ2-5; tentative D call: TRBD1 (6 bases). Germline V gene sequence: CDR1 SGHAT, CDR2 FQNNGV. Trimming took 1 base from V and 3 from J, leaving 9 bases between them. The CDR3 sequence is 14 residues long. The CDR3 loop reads CASSLGTGKETQYF. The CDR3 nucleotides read TGTGCCAGCAGCTTAGGCACAGGGAAAGAGACCCAGTACTTC.

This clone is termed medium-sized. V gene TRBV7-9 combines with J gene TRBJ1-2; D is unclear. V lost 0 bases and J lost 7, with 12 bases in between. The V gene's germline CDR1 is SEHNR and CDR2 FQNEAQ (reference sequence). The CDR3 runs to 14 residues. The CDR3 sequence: CASSLAKAVSGYTF. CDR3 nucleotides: TGTGCCAGCAGCTTAGCGAAGGCAGTCAGTGGCTACACCTTC.

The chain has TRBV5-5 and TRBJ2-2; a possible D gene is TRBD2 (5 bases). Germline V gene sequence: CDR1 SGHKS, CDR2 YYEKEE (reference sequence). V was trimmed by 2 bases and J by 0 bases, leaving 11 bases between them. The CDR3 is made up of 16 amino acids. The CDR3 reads CASSFGGDSNTGELFF. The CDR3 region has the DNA TGTGCCAGCAGCTTTGGAGGTGACTCGAACACCGGGGAGCTGTTTTTT.

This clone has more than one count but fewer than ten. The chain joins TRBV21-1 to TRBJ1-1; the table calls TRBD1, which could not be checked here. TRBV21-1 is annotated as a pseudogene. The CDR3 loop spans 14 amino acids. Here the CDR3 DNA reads TGTGCCAGCAGCATGGGCGGACAGGGTACTGAAGCTTTCTTT. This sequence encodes CASSMGGQGTEAFF.

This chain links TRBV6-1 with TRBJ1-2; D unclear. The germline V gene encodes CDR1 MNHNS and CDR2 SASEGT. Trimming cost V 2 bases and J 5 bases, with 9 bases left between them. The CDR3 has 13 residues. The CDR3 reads CASSERPPYGYTF. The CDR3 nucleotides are TGTGCCAGCAGTGAAAGGCCACCTTATGGCTACACCTTC.

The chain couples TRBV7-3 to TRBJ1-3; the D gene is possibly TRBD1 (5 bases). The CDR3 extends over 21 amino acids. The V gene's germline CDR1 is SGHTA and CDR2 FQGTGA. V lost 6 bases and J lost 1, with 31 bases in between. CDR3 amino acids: CASSFNSRGGNQGGSGNTIYF. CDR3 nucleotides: TGTGCCAGCAGTTTTAATTCCCGGGGCGGAAATCAAGGAGGGTCTGGAAACACCATATATTTT.

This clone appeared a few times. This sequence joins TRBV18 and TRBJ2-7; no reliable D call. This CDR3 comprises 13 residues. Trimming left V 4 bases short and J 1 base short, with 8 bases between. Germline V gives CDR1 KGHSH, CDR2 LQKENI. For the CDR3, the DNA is TGTGCCAGCTCACGTGGCTATTCCTACGAGCAGTACTTC. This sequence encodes CASSRGYSYEQYF. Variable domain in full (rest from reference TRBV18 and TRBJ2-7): NAGVMQNPRHLVRRRGQEARLRCSPMKGHSHVYWYRQLPEEGLKFMVYLQKENIIDESGMPKERFSAEFPKEGPSILRIQQVVRGDSAAYFCASSRGYSYEQYFGPGTRLTVT.

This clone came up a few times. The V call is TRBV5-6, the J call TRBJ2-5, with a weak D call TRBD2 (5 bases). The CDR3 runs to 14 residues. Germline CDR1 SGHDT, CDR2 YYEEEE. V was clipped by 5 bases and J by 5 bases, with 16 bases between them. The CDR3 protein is CASSRPSPSETQYF. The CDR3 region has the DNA TGTGCCAGCAGTCGACCTAGCCCCTCGGAGACCCAGTACTTC.

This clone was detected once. The CDR3, as DNA: TGTGCCAGTAGAAGGACAAACACGAACACCGGGGAGCTGTTTTTT. Its protein is CASRRTNTNTGELFF. The rearrangement links TRBV19 to TRBJ2-2; D is possibly TRBD1 (5 bases). V was shortened by 6 bases and J by 0 bases, with 11 bases between the two germline ends. Germline assignment: CDR1 LNHDA and CDR2 SQIVND (reference sequence). This CDR3 is built from 15 residues.

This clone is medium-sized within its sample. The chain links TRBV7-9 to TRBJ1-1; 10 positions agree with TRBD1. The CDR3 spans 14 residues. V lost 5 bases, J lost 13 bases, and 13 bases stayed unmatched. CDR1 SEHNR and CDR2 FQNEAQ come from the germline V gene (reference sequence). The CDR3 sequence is CASSPGTGEIKGFF. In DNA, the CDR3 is TGTGCCAGCAGCCCCGGGACAGGGGAAATTAAGGGTTTCTTT.

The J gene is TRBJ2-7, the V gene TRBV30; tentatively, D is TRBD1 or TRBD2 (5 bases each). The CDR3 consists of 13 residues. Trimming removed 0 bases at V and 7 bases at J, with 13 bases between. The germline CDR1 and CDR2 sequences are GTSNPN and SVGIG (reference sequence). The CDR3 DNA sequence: TGTGCCTGGAGTGTACGAGGGGAAGGGGAGCAGTACTTC. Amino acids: CAWSVRGEGEQYF.

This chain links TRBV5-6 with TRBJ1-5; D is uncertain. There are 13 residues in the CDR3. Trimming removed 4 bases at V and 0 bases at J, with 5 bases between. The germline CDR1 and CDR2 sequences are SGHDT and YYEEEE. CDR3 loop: CASSDNSNQPQHF. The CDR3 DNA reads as TGTGCCAGCAGCGACAATAGCAATCAGCCCCAGCATTTT.

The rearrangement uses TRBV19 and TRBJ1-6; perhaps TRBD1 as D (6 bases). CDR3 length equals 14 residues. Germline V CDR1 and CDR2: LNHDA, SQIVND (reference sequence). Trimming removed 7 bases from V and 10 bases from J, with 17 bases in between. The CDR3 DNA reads TGTGCCAGTACTATGGACAGTATGCGGTCACCCCTCCACTTT. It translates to CASTMDSMRSPLHF.

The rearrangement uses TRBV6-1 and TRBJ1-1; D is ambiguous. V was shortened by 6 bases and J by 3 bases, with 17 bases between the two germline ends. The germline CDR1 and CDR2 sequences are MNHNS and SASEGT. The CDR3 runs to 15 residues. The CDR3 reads CASSLMRAGDTEAFF. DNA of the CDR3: TGTGCCAGCAGCCTGATGAGGGCCGGGGACACTGAAGCTTTCTTT.

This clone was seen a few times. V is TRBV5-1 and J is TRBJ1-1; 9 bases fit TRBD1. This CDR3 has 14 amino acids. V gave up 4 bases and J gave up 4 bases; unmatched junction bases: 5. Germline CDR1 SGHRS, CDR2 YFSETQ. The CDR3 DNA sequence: TGCGCCAGCAGCGAGGGACAGGGAGGCACTGAAGCTTTCTTT. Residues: CASSEGQGGTEAFF.

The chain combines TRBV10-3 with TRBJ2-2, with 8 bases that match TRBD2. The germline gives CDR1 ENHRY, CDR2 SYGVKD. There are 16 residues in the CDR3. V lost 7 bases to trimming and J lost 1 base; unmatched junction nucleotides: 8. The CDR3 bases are TGTGCCATCACCGCTCAAGCGGGAGTGAACACCGGGGAGCTGTTTTTT. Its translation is CAITAQAGVNTGELFF.

The CDR3 loop is CASSQYTARDPGELFF. The DNA of the CDR3 is TGCGCCAGCAGCCAGTATACCGCCAGGGATCCCGGGGAGCTGTTTTTT. The gene calls are TRBV4-1 and TRBJ2-2; a weak D match, TRBD1 (5 bases). This CDR3 is built from 16 residues. CDR1 and CDR2 (germline): MGHRA, YSYEKL. The ends were cut back, 3 bases at V and 6 bases at J, with 17 bases in the middle.